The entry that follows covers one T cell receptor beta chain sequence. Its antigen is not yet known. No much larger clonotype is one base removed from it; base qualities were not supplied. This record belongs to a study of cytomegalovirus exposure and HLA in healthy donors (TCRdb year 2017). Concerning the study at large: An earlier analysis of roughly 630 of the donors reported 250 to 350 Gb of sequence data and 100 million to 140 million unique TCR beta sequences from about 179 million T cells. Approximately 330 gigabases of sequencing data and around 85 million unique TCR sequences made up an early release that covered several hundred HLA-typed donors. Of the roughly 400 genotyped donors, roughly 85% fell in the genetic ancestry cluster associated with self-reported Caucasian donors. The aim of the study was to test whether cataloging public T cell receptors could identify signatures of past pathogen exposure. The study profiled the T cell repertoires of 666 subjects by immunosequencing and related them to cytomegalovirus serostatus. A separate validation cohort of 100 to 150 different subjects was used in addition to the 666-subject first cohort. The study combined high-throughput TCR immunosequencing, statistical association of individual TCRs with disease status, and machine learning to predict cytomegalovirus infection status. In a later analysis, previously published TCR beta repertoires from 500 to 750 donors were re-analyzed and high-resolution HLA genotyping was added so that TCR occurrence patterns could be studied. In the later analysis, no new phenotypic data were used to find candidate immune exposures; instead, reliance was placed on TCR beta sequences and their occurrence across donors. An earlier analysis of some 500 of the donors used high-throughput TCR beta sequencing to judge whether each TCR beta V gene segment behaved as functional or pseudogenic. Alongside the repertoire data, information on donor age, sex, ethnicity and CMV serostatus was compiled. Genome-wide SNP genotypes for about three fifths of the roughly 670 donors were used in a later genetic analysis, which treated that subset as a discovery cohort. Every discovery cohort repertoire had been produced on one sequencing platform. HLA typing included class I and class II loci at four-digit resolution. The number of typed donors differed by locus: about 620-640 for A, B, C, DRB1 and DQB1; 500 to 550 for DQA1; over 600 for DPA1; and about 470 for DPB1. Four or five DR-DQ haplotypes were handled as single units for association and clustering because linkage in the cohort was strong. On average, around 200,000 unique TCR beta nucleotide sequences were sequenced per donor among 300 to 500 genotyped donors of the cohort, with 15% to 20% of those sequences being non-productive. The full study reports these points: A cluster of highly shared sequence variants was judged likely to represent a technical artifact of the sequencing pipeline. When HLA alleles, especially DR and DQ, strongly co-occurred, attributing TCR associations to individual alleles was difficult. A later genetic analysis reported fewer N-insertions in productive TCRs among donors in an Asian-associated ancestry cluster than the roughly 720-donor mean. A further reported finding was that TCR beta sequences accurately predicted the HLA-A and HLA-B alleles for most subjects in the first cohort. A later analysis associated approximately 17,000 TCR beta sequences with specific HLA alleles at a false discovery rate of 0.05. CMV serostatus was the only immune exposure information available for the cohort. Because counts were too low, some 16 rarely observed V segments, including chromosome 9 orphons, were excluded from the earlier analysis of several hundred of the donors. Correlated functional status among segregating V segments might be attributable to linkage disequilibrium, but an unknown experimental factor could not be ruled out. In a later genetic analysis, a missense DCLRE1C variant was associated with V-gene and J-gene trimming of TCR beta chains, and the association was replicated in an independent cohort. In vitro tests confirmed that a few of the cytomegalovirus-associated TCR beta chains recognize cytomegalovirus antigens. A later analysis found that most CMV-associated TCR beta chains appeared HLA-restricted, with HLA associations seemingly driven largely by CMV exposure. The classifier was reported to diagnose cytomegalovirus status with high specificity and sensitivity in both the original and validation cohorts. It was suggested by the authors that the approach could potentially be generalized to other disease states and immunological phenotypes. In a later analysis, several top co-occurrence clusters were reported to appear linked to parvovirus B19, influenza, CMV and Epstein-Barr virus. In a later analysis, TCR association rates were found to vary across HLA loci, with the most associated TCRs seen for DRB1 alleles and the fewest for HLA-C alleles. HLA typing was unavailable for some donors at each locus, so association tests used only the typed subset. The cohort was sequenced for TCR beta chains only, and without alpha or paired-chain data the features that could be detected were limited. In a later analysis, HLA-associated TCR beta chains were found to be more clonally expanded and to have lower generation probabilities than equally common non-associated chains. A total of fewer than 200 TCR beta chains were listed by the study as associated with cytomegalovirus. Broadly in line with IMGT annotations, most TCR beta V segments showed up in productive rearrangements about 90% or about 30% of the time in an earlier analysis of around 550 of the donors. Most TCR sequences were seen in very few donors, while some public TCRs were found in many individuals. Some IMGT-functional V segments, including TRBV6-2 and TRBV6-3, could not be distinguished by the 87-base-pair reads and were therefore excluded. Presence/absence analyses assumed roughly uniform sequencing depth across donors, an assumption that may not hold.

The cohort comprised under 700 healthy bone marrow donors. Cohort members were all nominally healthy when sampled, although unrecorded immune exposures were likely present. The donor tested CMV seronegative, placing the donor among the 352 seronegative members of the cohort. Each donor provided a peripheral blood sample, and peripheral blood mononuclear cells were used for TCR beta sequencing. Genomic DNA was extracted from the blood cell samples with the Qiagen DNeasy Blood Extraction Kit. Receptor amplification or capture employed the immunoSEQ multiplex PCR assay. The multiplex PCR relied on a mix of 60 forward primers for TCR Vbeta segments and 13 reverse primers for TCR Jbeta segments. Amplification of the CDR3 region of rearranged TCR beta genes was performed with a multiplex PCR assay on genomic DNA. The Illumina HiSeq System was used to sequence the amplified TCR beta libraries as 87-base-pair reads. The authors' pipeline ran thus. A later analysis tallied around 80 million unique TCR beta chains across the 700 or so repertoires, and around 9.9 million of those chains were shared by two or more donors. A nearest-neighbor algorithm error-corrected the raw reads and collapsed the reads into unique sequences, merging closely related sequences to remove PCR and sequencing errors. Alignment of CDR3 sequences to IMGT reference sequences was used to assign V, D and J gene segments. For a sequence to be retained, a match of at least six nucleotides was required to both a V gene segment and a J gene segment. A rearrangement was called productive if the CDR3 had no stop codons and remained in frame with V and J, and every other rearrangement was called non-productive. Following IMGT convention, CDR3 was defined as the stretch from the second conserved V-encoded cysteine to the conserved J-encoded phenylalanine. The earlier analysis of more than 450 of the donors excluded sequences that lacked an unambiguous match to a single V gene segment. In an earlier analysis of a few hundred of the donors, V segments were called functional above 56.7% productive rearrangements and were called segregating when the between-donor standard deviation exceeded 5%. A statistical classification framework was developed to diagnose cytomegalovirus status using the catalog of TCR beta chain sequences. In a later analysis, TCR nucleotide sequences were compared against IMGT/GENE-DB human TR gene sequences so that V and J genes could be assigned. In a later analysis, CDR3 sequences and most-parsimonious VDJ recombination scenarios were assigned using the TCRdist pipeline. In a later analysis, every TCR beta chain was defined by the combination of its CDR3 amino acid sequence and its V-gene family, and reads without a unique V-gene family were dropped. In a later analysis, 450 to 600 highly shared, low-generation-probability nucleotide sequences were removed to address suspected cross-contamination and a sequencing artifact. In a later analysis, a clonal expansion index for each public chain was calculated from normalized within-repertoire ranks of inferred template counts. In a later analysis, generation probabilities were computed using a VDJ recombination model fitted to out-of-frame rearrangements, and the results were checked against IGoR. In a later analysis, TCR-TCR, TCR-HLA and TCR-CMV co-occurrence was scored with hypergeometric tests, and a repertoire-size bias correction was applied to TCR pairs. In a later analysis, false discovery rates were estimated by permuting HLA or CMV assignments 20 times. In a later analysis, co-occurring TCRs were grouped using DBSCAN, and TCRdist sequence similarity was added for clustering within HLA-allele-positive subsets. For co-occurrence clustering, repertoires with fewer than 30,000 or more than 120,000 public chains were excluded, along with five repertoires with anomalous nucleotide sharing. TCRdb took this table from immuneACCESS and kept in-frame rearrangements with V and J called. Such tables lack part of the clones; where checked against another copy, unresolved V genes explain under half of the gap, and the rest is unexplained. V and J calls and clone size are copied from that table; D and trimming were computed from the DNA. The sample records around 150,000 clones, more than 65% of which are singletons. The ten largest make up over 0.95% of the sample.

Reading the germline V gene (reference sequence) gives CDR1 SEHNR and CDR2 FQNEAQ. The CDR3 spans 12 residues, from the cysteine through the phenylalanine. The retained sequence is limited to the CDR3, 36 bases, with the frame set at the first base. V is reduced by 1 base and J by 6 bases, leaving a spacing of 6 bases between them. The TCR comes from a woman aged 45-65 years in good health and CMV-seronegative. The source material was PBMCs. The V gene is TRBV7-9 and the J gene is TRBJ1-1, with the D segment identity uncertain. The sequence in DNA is TGTGCCAGCAGCTTAGACGGGGCTGAAGCTTTCTTT. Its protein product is CASSLDGAEAFF.